Following are 24 T cell receptor beta chains from one sample sequenced in a study of T cell responses to AZD1222 COVID-19 vaccine. Only in-frame clones appear in the TCRdb table, and some are missing; sequencing was by immunoSEQ multiplex PCR. The repertoire holds roughly 150,000 clones, with roughly nine tenths as singletons. Here the sequenced sample was peripheral blood, taken on day 0 of AZD1222 vaccination. The receptors shown here come from an adult in good health.

This chain connects TRBV18 to TRBJ2-5; no reliable D call. Trimming shortened V by 5 bases and J by 0 bases, and 4 bases separated the two germline ends. The CDR3 is 12 amino acids. CDR1 KGHSH and CDR2 LQKENI come from the germline V gene. The CDR3 DNA reads as TGTGCCAGCTCAAGGTACCAAGAGACCCAGTACTTC. It yields the protein CASSRYQETQYF. Filled out from reference TRBV18 and TRBJ2-5, the complete variable domain reads NAGVMQNPRHLVRRRGQEARLRCSPMKGHSHVYWYRQLPEEGLKFMVYLQKENIIDESGMPKERFSAEFPKEGPSILRIQQVVRGDSAAYFCASSRYQETQYFGPGTRLLVL.

V gene TRBV3-1 (or the pseudogene TRBV3-2) combines with J gene TRBJ1-4; D perhaps matches TRBD1 (6 bases). Germline CDR1 is LGHDT and CDR2 is YNNKEL (reference sequence). Trimming took off 4 bases at V and 8 bases at J, with 14 bases between the two ends. This CDR3 is 14 amino acids long. This chain's CDR3 is CASSPRGGQEKLFF. CDR3 coding DNA: TGTGCCAGCAGCCCCCGAGGGGGGCAGGAAAAACTGTTTTTT.

This chain joins TRBV29-1 and TRBJ2-3; D may be TRBD1 (5 bases). The CDR3 covers 14 residues. The germline V gene has CDR1 SQVTM and CDR2 ANQGSEA. V gave up 3 bases and J gave up 1 base, with 11 bases separating them. This CDR3 is CSVEGRARTDTQYF. CDR3 sequence (DNA): TGCAGCGTTGAGGGCAGGGCCCGCACAGATACGCAGTATTTT.

This clone was observed a single time. The rearrangement joins TRBV28 to TRBJ1-4, with D hard to call. This CDR3 contains 14 residues. Trimming cost V 5 bases and J 5 bases, with 12 bases left between them. CDR1 is MDHEN, CDR2 SYDVKM, per germline. The chain's CDR3 is CASSRFSVNEKLFF. CDR3 coding DNA: TGTGCCAGCAGTCGATTTTCGGTAAATGAAAAACTGTTTTTT.

This clone was counted only a few times. The J gene is TRBJ1-1, the V gene TRBV18; the D is unclear. The CDR3 covers 15 residues. Trimming took 3 bases from V and 5 from J, leaving 16 bases between them. The germline V gene has CDR1 KGHSH and CDR2 LQKENI. The CDR3 DNA is TGTGCCAGCTCACCGGGTAGCAGCCCTGGAACTGAAGCTTTCTTT. It encodes CASSPGSSPGTEAFF.

This clone appeared once. CDR3 in amino acids: CASSLPGIQPQHF. The CDR3 nucleotides are TGTGCCAGCAGCCTCCCAGGAATCCAGCCCCAGCATTTT. The chain has TRBV7-2 and TRBJ1-5; D gene unclear. This CDR3 comprises 13 residues. Looked up from germline, CDR1 is SGHTA and CDR2 is FQGNSA. The V end was cut by 5 bases, the J end by 7 bases, with 12 bases between.

The chain uses TRBV6-5 and TRBJ2-7; TRBD1 matches 8 bases. Trimming cost V 5 bases and J 2 bases; bases outside gene matches: 8. Germline loops: CDR1 MNHEY, CDR2 SVGAGI. CDR3 length: 15 residues. In DNA, the CDR3 is TGTGCCAGCAGTCCTCGACAGGGGTCTGCCTACGAGCAGTACTTC. Amino acids: CASSPRQGSAYEQYF.

This clone was counted once. The chain recombines TRBV18 with TRBJ2-5; unclear D gene. The CDR3 loop spans 14 amino acids. The germline CDR1 and CDR2 sequences are KGHSH and LQKENI. Trimming left V 3 bases short and J 4 bases short, with 12 bases between. CDR3: CASSPDRGGETQYF. The CDR3 DNA is TGTGCCAGCTCACCGGACCGAGGCGGAGAGACCCAGTACTTC.

This clone has just a few counts. The gene calls are TRBV19 and TRBJ2-7; 7 bases agree with TRBD1. There are 13 residues in the CDR3. V lost 3 bases and J lost 6; bases outside the gene matches: 5. Germline CDR1 is LNHDA and CDR2 is SQIVND (reference sequence). For the CDR3, the DNA is TGTGCCAGTAGTATGTTAGGGGGCGGCGAGCAGTACTTC. Translating gives CASSMLGGGEQYF.

The chain has TRBV6-4 and TRBJ1-2, with TRBD1 matching over 10 bases. Germline V CDR1 and CDR2: MRHNA, SNTAGT. The trim removed 6 bases at V and 4 bases at J, leaving 8 bases unmatched. The CDR3 is 15 amino acids. This CDR3 is CASREGQGDSYGYTF. The CDR3 DNA is TGTGCCAGCAGAGAAGGACAGGGGGACTCCTATGGCTACACCTTC.

CDR3 sequence (DNA): TGTGCCAGCAGCGTCTCCGGGACAGGGGCAATTTGGTATGGCTACACCTTC. Protein: CASSVSGTGAIWYGYTF. V usage is TRBV28 and J usage is TRBJ1-2, with TRBD1 matching 10 bases. Germline loops: CDR1 MDHEN, CDR2 SYDVKM. The CDR3 has 17 amino acids. The ends lost 6 bases at V and 5 bases at J; junction bases unmatched: 15.

The genes are TRBV5-1 and TRBJ1-1; D unresolved. The V end lost 0 bases, the J end lost 6 bases, and 3 bases lay between the germline ends. Per germline, CDR1 SGHRS and CDR2 YFSETQ. This CDR3 is built from 11 residues. CDR3 nucleotide sequence: TGCGCCAGCAGCTTGGACGCTGAAGCTTTCTTT. Translating it yields CASSLDAEAFF.

The chain employs TRBV19 and TRBJ2-2; D is possibly TRBD1 or TRBD2 (5 bases each). Deletions cut 6 bases from V and 0 bases from J, with 14 bases between. CDR1 and CDR2 (germline): LNHDA, SQIVND (reference sequence). This CDR3 is 16 amino acids long. CDR3 sequence: CASSSGTLPNTGELFF. CDR3 coding DNA: TGTGCCAGTAGCTCCGGGACGCTTCCGAACACCGGGGAGCTGTTTTTT.

This clone was found once. V is TRBV7-2 and J is TRBJ2-1, with 7 bases lining up with TRBD2. Germline V CDR1 and CDR2: SGHTA, FQGNSA. The CDR3 runs to 16 residues. Losses at the gene ends were 4 bases for V and 6 bases for J; bases not matched to a gene: 12. CDR3 loop: CASSSNGAGVSNEQFF. DNA of the CDR3: TGTGCCAGCAGCTCTAACGGTGCGGGAGTCTCCAATGAGCAGTTCTTC.

The chain recombines TRBV10-2 with TRBJ1-5; D gene ambiguous. V was clipped by 7 bases and J by 6 bases, with 16 bases between them. Germline V gene data show CDR1 as WSHSY and CDR2 as SAAADI. This CDR3 is 14 amino acids long. CDR3 loop: CASTRVAAFQPQHF. In DNA form, the CDR3 reads TGCGCCAGCACGAGGGTGGCCGCGTTTCAGCCCCAGCATTTT.

This sequence joins TRBV7-2 and TRBJ2-5; perhaps TRBD1 as D (6 bases). The V and J ends lost 2 bases and 0 bases respectively, with 7 bases between them. CDR1 is SGHTA, CDR2 FQGNSA, per germline. This CDR3 spans 14 amino acids. The CDR3 reads CASSLQGYQETQYF. The CDR3 DNA is TGTGCCAGCAGCTTACAGGGGTACCAAGAGACCCAGTACTTC.

The chain joins TRBV27 to TRBJ2-7, with TRBD1 matching 9 bases. Germline CDR1 MNHEY, CDR2 SMNVEV (reference sequence). V dropped 3 bases and J dropped 3; count of bases not matched to a gene: 6. CDR3 size: 15 residues. The CDR3 nucleotides are TGTGCCAGCAGTTTGGCCGGGACAGGGTTCTACGAGCAGTACTTC. Amino acid sequence: CASSLAGTGFYEQYF.

The rearrangement links TRBV18 to TRBJ1-5, with no clear D. From germline, CDR1 is KGHSH and CDR2 LQKENI. The CDR3 covers 15 residues. Trimming took off 0 bases at V and 1 base at J, with 7 bases between the two ends. CDR3 residues: CASSPPLESNQPQHF. The CDR3 DNA reads TGTGCCAGCTCACCACCGTTGGAGAGCAATCAGCCCCAGCATTTT.

V is TRBV5-6 and J is TRBJ2-5, with 13 positions matching TRBD2. The germline gives CDR1 SGHDT, CDR2 YYEEEE. The CDR3 extends over 16 amino acids. Trimming cost V 2 bases and J 9 bases; bases outside gene matches: 10. The CDR3 loop reads CASSFSVGLAGAAQYF. CDR3 DNA: TGTGCCAGCAGCTTTTCCGTCGGACTAGCGGGAGCGGCCCAGTACTTC.

The chain carries TRBV5-4 and TRBJ2-7; 12 bases are shared with TRBD2. The CDR3 covers 15 residues. CDR1 and CDR2 from the germline V gene are SGHNT and YYREEE (reference sequence). V lost 3 bases, J lost 3 bases, and 4 bases stayed unmatched. This chain's CDR3 is CASSSGLAGNYEQYF. Written as DNA, the CDR3 is TGTGCCAGCAGCTCGGGACTAGCGGGTAACTACGAGCAGTACTTC.

The chain is built from TRBV29-1 and TRBJ2-3; D remains unclear. CDR3 length: 14 residues. Germline V gene lookup returns CDR1 SQVTM and CDR2 ANQGSEA. Trimming removed 4 bases from V and 2 bases from J, with 13 bases in between. The DNA for the CDR3 is TGCAGCGTTGTCCAAATGTTTGTCACAGATACGCAGTATTTT. It yields the protein CSVVQMFVTDTQYF.

The chain links TRBV11-3 to TRBJ1-1; D gene uncertain. Per germline, CDR1 SGHNT and CDR2 YENEEA. The V end lost 0 bases, the J end lost 5 bases, and 13 bases lay between the germline ends. The CDR3 extends over 15 amino acids. The CDR3 reads CASSLDSGAGTEAFF. The DNA for the CDR3 is TGTGCCAGCAGCTTAGATTCGGGAGCTGGTACTGAAGCTTTCTTT.

This clone has only one observation. The chain combines TRBV11-2 with TRBJ1-2; D gene unclear. The CDR3 covers 12 residues. In germline, CDR1 is SGHAT, CDR2 FQNNGV. The germline V and J ends were trimmed by 1 base and 4 bases, with 4 bases remaining between them. Here the CDR3 reads CASSLGLYGYTF. In nucleotides, the CDR3 is TGTGCCAGCAGCTTAGGACTCTATGGCTACACCTTC.

The chain combines TRBV30 with TRBJ2-7; tentatively, D is TRBD2 (6 bases). CDR1 and CDR2 (germline): GTSNPN, SVGIG (reference sequence). The V end lost 3 bases, the J end lost 2 bases, and 14 bases lay between the germline ends. The CDR3 has 14 amino acids. For the CDR3, the DNA is TGTGCCTGGAGACCCGTGGAGCGGGCCTACGAGCAGTACTTC. This sequence encodes CAWRPVERAYEQYF.